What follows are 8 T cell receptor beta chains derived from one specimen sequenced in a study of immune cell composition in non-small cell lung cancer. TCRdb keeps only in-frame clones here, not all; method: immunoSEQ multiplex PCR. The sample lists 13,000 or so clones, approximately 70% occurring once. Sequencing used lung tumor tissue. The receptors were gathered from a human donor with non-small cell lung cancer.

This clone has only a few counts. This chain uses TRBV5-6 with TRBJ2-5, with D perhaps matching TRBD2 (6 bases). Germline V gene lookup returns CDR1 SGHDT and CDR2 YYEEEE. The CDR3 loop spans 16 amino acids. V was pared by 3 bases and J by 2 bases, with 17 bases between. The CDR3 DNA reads TGTGCCAGCAGCTGGAAAACCGGGAGCACGCAAGAGACCCAGTACTTC. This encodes CASSWKTGSTQETQYF.

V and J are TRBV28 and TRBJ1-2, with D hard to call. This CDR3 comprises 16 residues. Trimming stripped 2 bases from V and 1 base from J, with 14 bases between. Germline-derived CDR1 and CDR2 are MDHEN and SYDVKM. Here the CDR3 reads CASSLLRWSHNYGYTF. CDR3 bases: TGTGCCAGCAGTTTACTAAGGTGGAGTCATAACTATGGCTACACCTTC.

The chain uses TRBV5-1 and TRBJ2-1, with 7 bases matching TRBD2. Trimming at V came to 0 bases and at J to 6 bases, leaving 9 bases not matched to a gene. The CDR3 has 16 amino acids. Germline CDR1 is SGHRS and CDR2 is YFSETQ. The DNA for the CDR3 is TGCGCCAGCAGCTTGGAAGGGACTATTTTCGCCAATGAGCAGTTCTTC. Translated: CASSLEGTIFANEQFF. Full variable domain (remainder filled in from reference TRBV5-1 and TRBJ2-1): KAGVTQTPRYLIKTRGQQVTLSCSPISGHRSVSWYQQTPGQGLQFLFEYFSETQRNKGNFPGRFSGRQFSNSRSEMNVSTLELGDSALYLCASSLEGTIFANEQFFGPGTRLTVL.

This CDR3 is CASSIIGQGYEQYF. CDR3 nucleotide sequence: TGTGCCAGTAGTATAATCGGACAGGGCTACGAGCAGTACTTC. The gene calls are TRBV19 and TRBJ2-7, with 8 bases aligning to TRBD1. Germline V gene lookup returns CDR1 LNHDA and CDR2 SQIVND (reference sequence). The CDR3 runs to 14 residues. J was trimmed by 3 bases and V by 2 bases; bases with no gene match: 3.

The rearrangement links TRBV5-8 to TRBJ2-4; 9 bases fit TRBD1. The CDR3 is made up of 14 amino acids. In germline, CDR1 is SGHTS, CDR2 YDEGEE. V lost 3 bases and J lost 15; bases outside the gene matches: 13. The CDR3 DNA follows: TGTGCCAGCAGCTGGGACAGGGAGACCCTACAACTGTACTTC. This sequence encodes CASSWDRETLQLYF.

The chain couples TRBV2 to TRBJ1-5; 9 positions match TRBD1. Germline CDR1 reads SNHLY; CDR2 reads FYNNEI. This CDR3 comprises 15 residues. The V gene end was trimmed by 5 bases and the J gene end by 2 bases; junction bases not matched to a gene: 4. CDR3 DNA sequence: TGTGCCAGCAGTCTACAGGGGGCTGGCAATCAGCCCCAGCATTTT. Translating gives CASSLQGAGNQPQHF.

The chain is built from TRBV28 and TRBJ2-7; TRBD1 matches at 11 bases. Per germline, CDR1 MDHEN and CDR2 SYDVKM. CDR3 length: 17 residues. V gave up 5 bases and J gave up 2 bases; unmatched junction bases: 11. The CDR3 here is CASSLRDRGDGAYEQYF. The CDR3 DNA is TGTGCCAGCAGTCTTAGGGACAGGGGGGATGGAGCCTACGAGCAGTACTTC.

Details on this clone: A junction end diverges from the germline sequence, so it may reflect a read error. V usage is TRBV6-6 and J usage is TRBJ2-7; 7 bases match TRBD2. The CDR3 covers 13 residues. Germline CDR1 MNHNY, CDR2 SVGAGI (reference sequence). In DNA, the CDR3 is TGTACCAGCAGTAGCCGGGGGGTGAACGAGCAGTACTTC. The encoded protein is CTSSSRGVNEQYF.